These 8 T cell receptor beta chains originate from one sample sequenced in a study of blood T cells in healthy people across ages. Sample-barcoded 5' priming and a J-beta primer mix drove a second PCR of roughly 7 to 11 cycles. Via MiXCR, TCRdb re-called the 5' RACE reads, giving one row per CDR3 protein. The sample lists around 1,000,000 distinct CDR3 sequences, under 30% occurring once. These records were also assigned to another study, of T cells of mothers and their children.

The sample comprised blood. The receptors derive from a girl aged 2-10 years in good health.

J is TRBJ2-1 and V is TRBV7-2; TRBD1 might be the D (6 bases). Near its end, the DNA agrees better with TRBJ2-7, so the J call may be wrong. CDR3 size: 12 residues. Germline assignment: CDR1 SGHTA and CDR2 FQGNSA. CDR3: CASSQTGIEQYF. The CDR3 DNA follows: TGTGCCAGCAGCCAGACAGGTATCGAGCAGTACTTC.

The V gene is TRBV12-3 or TRBV12-4, the J gene TRBJ1-5, with D unresolved. V lost 7 bases to trimming and J lost 5 bases, with 12 bases between them. The CDR3 loop spans 13 amino acids. CDR3 protein: CASTYVTDQPQHF. CDR3 in DNA: TGTGCCAGCACCTACGTTACCGATCAGCCCCAGCATTTT.

This chain links TRBV24-1 with TRBJ1-2; the match to TRBD1 covers 7 bases. The CDR3 extends over 13 amino acids. CDR1 is KGHDR and CDR2 is SFDVKD in the germline V gene. J lost 4 bases, V lost 9 bases, and 7 bases had no gene match. CDR3: CATCRDSLYGYTF. DNA of the CDR3: TGTGCCACCTGCAGGGACAGCCTCTATGGCTACACCTTC.

This clonotype was observed a few times. V gene TRBV20-1 combines with J gene TRBJ2-5; 12 bases line up with TRBD2. Trimming at V came to 6 bases and at J to 5 bases, leaving 7 bases not matched to a gene. Per germline, CDR1 DFQATT and CDR2 SNEGSKA (reference sequence). The CDR3 runs to 14 residues. CDR3 sequence reads: CSAQTSGGGETQYF. The DNA of the CDR3 is TGCAGTGCCCAGACTAGCGGGGGCGGTGAGACCCAGTACTTC.

As concerns this clonotype: Sequence at one end of the junction differs from germline and may be a read error. The chain couples TRBV6-2 or TRBV6-3 to TRBJ2-1, with 14 bases fitting TRBD2. This CDR3 is 20 amino acids long. Germline CDR1 and CDR2: MNHEY and SVGEGT. For the CDR3, the DNA is TGTGCCAGCAGTTACCCCGGACTAGCGGGAGGTCTAAGCTCCTACAATGAGCAGCTCTTC. Translation gives CASSYPGLAGGLSSYNEQLF.

The chain joins TRBV28 to TRBJ2-3; D might be TRBD1 or TRBD2, each matching 5 bases. The V end was cut by 2 bases, the J end by 4 bases, with 16 bases between. Germline V gene data show CDR1 as MDHEN and CDR2 as SYDVKM. The CDR3 totals 16 residues. In nucleotides, the CDR3 is TGTGCCAGCAGTTTAGATACCGGGGCGGGTCCAGATACGCAGTATTTT. This sequence encodes CASSLDTGAGPDTQYF. Full variable domain (missing parts from reference TRBV28 and TRBJ2-3): DVKVTQSSRYLVKRTGEKVFLECVQDMDHENMFWYRQDPGLGLRLIYFSYDVKMKEKGDIPEGYSVSREKKERFSLILESASTNQTSMYLCASSLDTGAGPDTQYFGPGTRLTVL.

This clonotype was observed a handful of times. The chain uses TRBV3-1 and TRBJ2-5; no firm D call. V was pared by 3 bases and J by 5 bases, with 13 bases between. CDR3 length: 14 residues. Germline CDR1 LGHDT, CDR2 YNNKEL (reference sequence). Here the CDR3 reads CASSQEYMMETQYF. The CDR3 region has the DNA TGTGCCAGCAGCCAGGAGTATATGATGGAGACCCAGTACTTC.

Concerning this clonotype: A junction end diverges from the germline sequence, so it may reflect a read error. This sequence joins TRBV29-1 and TRBJ1-1; 8 bases align to TRBD1. In germline, CDR1 is SQVTM, CDR2 ANQGSEA. CDR3 length: 13 amino acids. In DNA form, the CDR3 reads TGCGGCGTTGCCGGTCAGGGGGCCGGTGAAGCTTTCTTT. It yields the protein CGVAGQGAGEAFF.